This TCR beta chain was sequenced in a study of CD8+ T cells in alopecia areata (dated by TCRdb to 2017 to 2018). The study in broad terms: Treated patients were enrolled in an open-label pilot trial of oral tofacitinib, 5 to 10 mg twice daily, for moderate-to-severe alopecia areata. Patients received tofacitinib for 6 to 18 months and were then followed off drug for 6 months to check for delayed response and recurrence. To study T cell clonal expansion in alopecia areata, the researchers applied high-throughput TCRbeta sequencing to both the C3H/HeJ mouse model and human patients. In humans, TCRbeta sequencing was performed on scalp tissue and on sorted CD4+ and CD8+ peripheral blood T cells from healthy controls and from patients with patchy or totalis/universalis alopecia areata. Patients on tofacitinib were biopsied at baseline and after 4 and 24 weeks of treatment, and several of the patients also had a later scalp biopsy. Clonality in the scalp was compared among normal scalp (n=4), patchy alopecia areata scalp (n=8), and alopecia totalis/universalis scalp (n=8). RNA was extracted with the PAXgene miRNA kit for fixed scalp, the miRNeasy kit for PBMCs, and the RNeasy kit for mouse skin. immunoSEQ multiplex PCR using 35 Vbeta forward primers and 13 Jbeta reverse primers was used to amplify TCRbeta CDR3 regions. On the study overall, not on this receptor specifically: Resident alphabeta T cells in normal human skin are also sequenced, complicating scalp TCR repertoire analysis, unlike mouse skin dominated by gammadelta T cells. Lesional scalp, especially in alopecia totalis/universalis, showed higher clonality and more expanded CD8+ clones than normal scalp, suggesting antigenic drive. Compared with mice, TCR sequences shared between patients were less clear, possibly partly because of HLA diversity across the patient population.

The CDR3 holds 17 amino acids from the cysteine to the phenylalanine. This entry keeps only the CDR3 DNA: 51 bases, framed from base 1. Deletion took 4 bases off V and 0 bases off J, with a span of 21 bases between the germline ends. For CDR1 and CDR2, the germline V gene (reference sequence) lists GTSNPN and SVGIG. Concerning this clone: The antigen it recognizes is unknown. Per-nucleotide qualities are absent, and no much larger clonotype sits a single base away.

The time point label for this specimen denotes: baseline before oral tofacitinib. From alopecia areata patients, peripheral blood was collected along with lesional scalp punch biopsies. PBMCs were isolated by density centrifugation and stained for CD3, CD4 and CD8, and CD4+ and CD8+ T cells were sorted on a FACSAria. Library prep was done by the immunoSEQ multiplex PCR assay. RNA was extracted from all samples and reverse transcribed into cDNA as template for TCR sequencing. First-strand cDNA was synthesized with SuperScript III using a 2:1 mix of oligo-dT and random hexamers. Amplification bias was assessed with a synthetic immune receptor repertoire, and residual bias was removed computationally. The study's processing was this. Raw reads were preprocessed to remove errors, and CDR3 was defined by IMGT conventions from the conserved cysteine to phenylalanine. To get clonality, Shannon entropy was normalized by log2 of the number of productive unique TCRs and the result was subtracted from 1. Whether each scalp clone was CD4 or CD8 was inferred by checking scalp TCRbeta sequences against the CD4 and CD8 repertoires from sorted blood. TCRdb limited this immuneACCESS table to in-frame rearrangements with V and J called. A share of clones is missing; checked studies link under half to unresolved V genes, and the rest is unexplained. Clonal size and the V and J genes are those of that table, whereas D and trimming came from the DNA. Recorded for this sample are about 170,000 clones; approximately 65% of them occurred a single time. Of the sample, about an eighth falls within the top ten clones.

Here the sequenced sample was CD8+ T cells sorted from blood, taken at week 0. The sequence links TRBV30 to TRBJ1-2; the D gene is perhaps TRBD1, from 5 matching bases. The sequence was collected from a human donor with alopecia areata. The CDR3: CAWIRGEGPGANYGYTF. Here is the DNA: TGTGCCTGGATTCGAGGGGAGGGTCCAGGAGCTAACTATGGCTACACCTTC.